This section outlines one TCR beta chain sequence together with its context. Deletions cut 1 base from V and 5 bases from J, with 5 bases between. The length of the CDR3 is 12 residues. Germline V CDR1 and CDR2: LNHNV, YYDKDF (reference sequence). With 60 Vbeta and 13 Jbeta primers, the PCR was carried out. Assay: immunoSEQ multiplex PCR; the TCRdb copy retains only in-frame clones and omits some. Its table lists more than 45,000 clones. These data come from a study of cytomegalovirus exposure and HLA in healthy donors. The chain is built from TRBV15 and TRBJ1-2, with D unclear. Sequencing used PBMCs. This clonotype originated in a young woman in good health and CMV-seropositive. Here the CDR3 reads CATSRGVYGYTF. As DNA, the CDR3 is TGTGCCACCAGCAGAGGCGTTTATGGCTACACCTTC.